This T cell receptor beta chain originates from a study of cytomegalovirus exposure and HLA in healthy donors. Whole-study results and caveats: With later analysis, a missense DCLRE1C variant became linked to TCR beta V- and J-gene trimming.

As concerns this clone: Its antigen is currently unknown.

PCR was performed using 60 Vbeta and 13 Jbeta primers. Profiling relied on immunoSEQ multiplex PCR, and the TCRdb table lists in-frame clones only, not all of them. The sample comprises some 44,000 clones, 50% of which are singletons, and over 10% rests with the top ten. The sequence derives from a human donor in good health. Source material: PBMCs.

Here the CDR3 DNA reads TGCGCCAGCAGCGACCAGATACAGCGGGGGGGCCAAGAGACCCAGTACTTC. It codes for CASSDQIQRGGQETQYF. The chain has TRBV4-3 and TRBJ2-5; 10 bases are a match to TRBD2. Germline V CDR1 and CDR2: LGHNA, YSLEER. Trimming removed 5 bases from V and 1 base from J; junction bases left unmatched: 10. The CDR3 has 17 residues.